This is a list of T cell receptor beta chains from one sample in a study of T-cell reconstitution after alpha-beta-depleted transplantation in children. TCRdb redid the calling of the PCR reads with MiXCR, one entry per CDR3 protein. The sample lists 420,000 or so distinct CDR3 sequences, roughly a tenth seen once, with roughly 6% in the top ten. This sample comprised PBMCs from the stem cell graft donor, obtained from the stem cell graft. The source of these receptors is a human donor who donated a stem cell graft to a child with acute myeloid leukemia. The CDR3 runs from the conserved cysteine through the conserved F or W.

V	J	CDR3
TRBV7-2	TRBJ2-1	CASQRLGAEQFF
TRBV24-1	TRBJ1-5	CATSDHTDRGGSQPQHF
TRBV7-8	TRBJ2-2	CASSSWTSGSLNTGELFF
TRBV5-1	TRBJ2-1	CASSFGLADFENEQFF
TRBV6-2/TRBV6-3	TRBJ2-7	CASSSSGTVQYF
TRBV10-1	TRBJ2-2	CASNPDISTGELFF
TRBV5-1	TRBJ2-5	CASSRDGKTQETQYF
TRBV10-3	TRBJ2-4	CAISTSGSSGKNIQYF
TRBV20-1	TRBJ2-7	CSASKASGSMGSYEQYF
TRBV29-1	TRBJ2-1	CSVDRTGWYEQFF
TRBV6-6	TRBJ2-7	CASRQGAKLEQYF
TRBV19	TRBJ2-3	CASSTLDDATVTQYF
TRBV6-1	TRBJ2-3	CASSYGFTDTQYF
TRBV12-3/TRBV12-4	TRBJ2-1	CASYSSGGGNEQFF
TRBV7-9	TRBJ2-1	CASSEREQGPYNEQFF
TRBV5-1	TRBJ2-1	CASSPGGGGNNEQFF
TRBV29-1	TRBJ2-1	CSVDRRTGASSYNEQFF
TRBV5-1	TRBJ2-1	CASSLRVGATNEQFF
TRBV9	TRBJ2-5	CASSPSGQEETQYF
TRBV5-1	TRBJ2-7	CASSSMTSTGTYEQYF
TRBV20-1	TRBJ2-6	CSARVNAGSGANVLTF
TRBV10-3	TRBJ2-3	CATQLVSSTDTQYF
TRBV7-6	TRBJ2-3	CASSLGLAGSSTDTQYF
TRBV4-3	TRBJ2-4	CASSQTGLAGGPGAKNIQYF
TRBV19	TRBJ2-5	CASSIATRETFETQYF
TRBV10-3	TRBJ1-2	CAISVEVAGYGYTF
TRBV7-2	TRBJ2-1	CASSLRMAGGNNEQFF
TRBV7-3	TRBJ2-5	CASSLRHQETQYF
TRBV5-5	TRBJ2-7	CASRTGTGGFEQYF
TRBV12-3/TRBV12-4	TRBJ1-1	CASSFGGSNTEAFF
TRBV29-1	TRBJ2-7	CSVLTLDSSYEQYF
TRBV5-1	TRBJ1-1	CASSLSTDHLNSEAFF
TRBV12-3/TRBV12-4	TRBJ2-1	CASSVRWGGDNEQFF
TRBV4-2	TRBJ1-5	CASSQDSRGFSNQPQHF
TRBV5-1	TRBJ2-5	CASSLARGQETQYF
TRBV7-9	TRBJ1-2	CASSLASSGGYGYTF
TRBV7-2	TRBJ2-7	CASSPGGTASYEQYF
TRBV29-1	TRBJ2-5	CSGSGGSQETQYF
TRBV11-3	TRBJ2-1	CASSLDSGYNEQFF
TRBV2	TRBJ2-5	CAFCLVGGFQETQYF
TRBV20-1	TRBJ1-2	CSAKDDRGLYGYTF
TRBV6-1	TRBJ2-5	CASSSPGNETQYF